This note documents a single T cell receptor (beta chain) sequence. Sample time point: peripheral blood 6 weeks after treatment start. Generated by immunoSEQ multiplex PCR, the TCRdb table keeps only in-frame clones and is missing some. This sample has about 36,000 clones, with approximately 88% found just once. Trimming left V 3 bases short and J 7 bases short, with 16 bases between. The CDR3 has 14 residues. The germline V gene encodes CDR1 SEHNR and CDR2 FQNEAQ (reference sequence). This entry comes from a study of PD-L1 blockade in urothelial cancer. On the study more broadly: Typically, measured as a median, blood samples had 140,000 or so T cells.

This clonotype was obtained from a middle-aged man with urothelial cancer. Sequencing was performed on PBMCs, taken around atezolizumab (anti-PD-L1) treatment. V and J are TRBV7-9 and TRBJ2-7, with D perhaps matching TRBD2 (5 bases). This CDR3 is CASSLTSGEGEQYF. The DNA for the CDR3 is TGTGCCAGCAGCTTGACGTCCGGTGAGGGAGAGCAGTACTTC.